A selection of T cell receptor beta chains follows, all from one sample in a study of blood T cell repertoires in COVID-19. Some clones are missing from TCRdb's copy, which holds only in-frame ones; the method was immunoSEQ multiplex PCR. The repertoire has some 230,000 clones, around four fifths of them found once; the top ten carry approximately 16%. The sequenced material came from PBMCs or T cells enriched from blood (not recorded which). The receptors originated from a man aged 35 to 55 who had recovered from COVID-19. Both conserved end residues are part of each CDR3. The D gene is left open where the match is weak. Not every row has a clone size; where given, it reads once, few, many or a size class.

J	size	V	D	DNA	CDR3
TRBJ2-4	-	TRBV24-1	TRBD2	TGTGCCACCAGTGATTTACCCACGCCTAGCGGCAAAAACATTCAGTACTTC	CATSDLPTPSGKNIQYF
TRBJ2-6	-	TRBV3-1/TRBV3-2	TRBD1	TGTGCCAGCGAGGGGGCCGGGCGGGCCAACGTCCTGACTTTC	CASEGAGRANVLTF
TRBJ1-2	-	TRBV19	-	TGTGCCAGTAGTTCCAGAGACGACTTTAACTATGTGGGCTACACCTTC	CASSSRDDFNYVGYTF
TRBJ1-5	-	TRBV28	TRBD1	TGTGCCAGCAGTCAGGGGGATCAGCCCCAGCATTTT	CASSQGDQPQHF
TRBJ2-1	-	TRBV18	TRBD2	TGTGCCAGCTCGCAGACTAGCGGGAGAAATGAGCAGTTCTTC	CASSQTSGRNEQFF
TRBJ2-1	-	TRBV7-9	-	TGTGCCAGCACCCGACTAGCCTACAATGAGCAGTTCTTC	CASTRLAYNEQFF
TRBJ1-6	-	TRBV30	-	TGTGCCTGGAGTCTTAATCAGGGGATCTCACCCCTCCACTTT	CAWSLNQGISPLHF
TRBJ1-5	-	TRBV2	TRBD1	TGTGCCAGCAGCGGGACAGGGGGCTTTCAGCCCCAGCATTTT	CASSGTGGFQPQHF
TRBJ1-6	-	TRBV28	-	TGTGCCAGCAATTCGCCTAACAGTATTTATAATTCACCCCTCCACTTT	CASNSPNSIYNSPLHF
TRBJ1-6	-	TRBV13	-	TGTGCCAGCAGCACGAGAGGGATGCCTGGCGCCCATCACCTTAATTCACCCCTCCACTTT	CASSTRGMPGAHHLNSPLHF
TRBJ2-7	-	TRBV6-5	-	TGTGCCAGCAGTTACTCGGGGACTCAATACTACGAGCAGTACTTC	CASSYSGTQYYEQYF
TRBJ1-3	-	TRBV7-9	TRBD1	TGTGCCAGCAGGCGTAGCCGGGACAGGTCCCCCTCTGGAAACACCATATATTTT	CASRRSRDRSPSGNTIYF
TRBJ2-1	-	TRBV7-9	-	TGTGCCAGCAGCCGCTACAATGAGCAGTTCTTC	CASSRYNEQFF
TRBJ2-7	-	TRBV5-1	TRBD2	TGCGCCAGCAGCTTGGGCCTAGCGGTTAGCTCCTACGAGCAGTACTTC	CASSLGLAVSSYEQYF
TRBJ2-1	-	TRBV9	-	TGTGCCAGCAGCGTAGTCGGGGAACAGCGCTATGAGCAGTTCTTC	CASSVVGEQRYEQFF
TRBJ2-7	once	TRBV7-2	TRBD2	TGTGCCAGCAGCTTAGAGGCGGGAGTCGAGCAGTACTTC	CASSLEAGVEQYF
TRBJ2-7	once	TRBV18	TRBD2	TGTGCCAGCTCACCGGGACTAGCGGGGCAATACGAGCAGTACTTC	CASSPGLAGQYEQYF
TRBJ1-2	-	TRBV5-1	-	TGCGCCAGCAGCTTGGGAGGGGCGGGGGAAGGAGGCTACACCTTC	CASSLGGAGEGGYTF
TRBJ2-7	-	TRBV6-1	TRBD1	TGTGCCAGCAGTTCTCCGGGACAGGCCCGCGAGCAGTACTTC	CASSSPGQAREQYF
TRBJ2-2	-	TRBV9	-	TGTGCCAGCGGTTACAGCAGGGAGGTTAACACCGGGGAGCTGTTTTTT	CASGYSREVNTGELFF
TRBJ2-3	-	TRBV28	-	TGTGCCAGCATCGTAGGGGGTTCTAGCACAGATACGCAGTATTTT	CASIVGGSSTDTQYF
TRBJ2-7	-	TRBV5-1	TRBD2	TGCGCCAGCAGCTTGGCGGGACTAGCGGGCGAGCAGTACTTC	CASSLAGLAGEQYF
TRBJ1-5	-	TRBV18	TRBD1	TGTGCCAGCCCTCACCACTGCTGTTTGTTGGACAGGGCTAGCAATCAGCCCCAGCATTTT	CASPHHCCLLDRASNQPQHF
TRBJ2-2	-	TRBV5-4	TRBD1	TGTGCCAGCAGTAGGGACAGTCCTACGAACACCGGGGAGCTGTTTTTT	CASSRDSPTNTGELFF